These T cell receptor beta chains were read from a single sample in a study of shared clonotypes between healthy human individuals. Method: immunoSEQ multiplex PCR; TCRdb's copy keeps in-frame clones and lacks some. The sample holds approximately 500,000 clones, approximately 81% seen once. The sequencing input was PBMCs. These receptors were collected from a woman in her thirties or forties in good health. Some clones in this sample may be carry-over from other donors' samples. The CDR3 runs from the conserved cysteine through the conserved F or W. Each record gives: CDR3 DNA, CDR3 protein, D gene, J gene, clone size, V gene. D genes are given only for firm matches. Expanded clones are given a class, and other clones once, few, many or no size at all.

cdr3_nt: TGCGCCAGCAGCTTGTCACAGACAAACACTGAAGCTTTCTTT
cdr3_aa: CASSLSQTNTEAFF
d_call: .
j_call: TRBJ1-1
clone_size: .
v_call: TRBV5-1

cdr3_nt: TGTGCCAGCAGCTCCGGGGGGCCGGGCACTGAAGCTTTCTTT
cdr3_aa: CASSSGGPGTEAFF
d_call: .
j_call: TRBJ1-1
clone_size: .
v_call: TRBV7-3

cdr3_nt: TGTGCCAGCAGCTCCCCACCTAGGGACACCGGGGAGCTGTTTTTT
cdr3_aa: CASSSPPRDTGELFF
d_call: .
j_call: TRBJ2-2
clone_size: .
v_call: TRBV13

cdr3_nt: TGTGCCAGCAGAAACCTCAGGGGGCCGGCGCAATATGGCTACACCTTC
cdr3_aa: CASRNLRGPAQYGYTF
d_call: .
j_call: TRBJ1-2
clone_size: .
v_call: TRBV21-1

cdr3_nt: TGTGCCAGCAGTTTAATGGGGGGTGCCGGGGAGACCCAGTACTTC
cdr3_aa: CASSLMGGAGETQYF
d_call: .
j_call: TRBJ2-5
clone_size: few
v_call: TRBV27

cdr3_nt: TGTGCCAGCAGCCCATGGGGGCTGGATCACTACGAGCAGTACTTC
cdr3_aa: CASSPWGLDHYEQYF
d_call: .
j_call: TRBJ2-7
clone_size: .
v_call: TRBV13

cdr3_nt: TGTGCCAGCAGCCGGCTCCCTGGACTACTAGTGGTGGAGACCCAGTACTTC
cdr3_aa: CASSRLPGLLVVETQYF
d_call: .
j_call: TRBJ2-5
clone_size: many
v_call: TRBV7-2

cdr3_nt: TGTGCCAGCAGCTCCAGACTAGCGGGAATCTACGAGCAGTACTTC
cdr3_aa: CASSSRLAGIYEQYF
d_call: TRBD2
j_call: TRBJ2-7
clone_size: .
v_call: TRBV5-4

cdr3_nt: TGTGCCAGTAGTTGGGGGGCGGGACGGTACCAAGAGACCCAGTACTTC
cdr3_aa: CASSWGAGRYQETQYF
d_call: .
j_call: TRBJ2-5
clone_size: .
v_call: TRBV19

cdr3_nt: TGTGCCAGCAGCCTCCCGGACTACTATGGCTACACCTTC
cdr3_aa: CASSLPDYYGYTF
d_call: .
j_call: TRBJ1-2
clone_size: .
v_call: TRBV11-2

cdr3_nt: TGTGCCAGCAGCTTAGCGCGGTTGGGCTTACTGAACACCGGGGAGCTGTTTTTT
cdr3_aa: CASSLARLGLLNTGELFF
d_call: .
j_call: TRBJ2-2
clone_size: .
v_call: TRBV7-2

cdr3_nt: TGTGCCAGCAGTTTATCGTGGAACATGAACACTGAAGCTTTCTTT
cdr3_aa: CASSLSWNMNTEAFF
d_call: .
j_call: TRBJ1-1
clone_size: .
v_call: TRBV27

cdr3_nt: TGTGCCAGCAGTCGGGACAGTGCAACTAATGAAAAACTGTTTTTT
cdr3_aa: CASSRDSATNEKLFF
d_call: TRBD1
j_call: TRBJ1-4
clone_size: .
v_call: TRBV28

cdr3_nt: TGTGCCAGCATCCCCCGTCCCACAGTCCACGAGCAGTACTTC
cdr3_aa: CASIPRPTVHEQYF
d_call: .
j_call: TRBJ2-7
clone_size: .
v_call: TRBV28

cdr3_nt: TGTGCCAGCAGCTTACAAGCGGGAGTCCGAGAGACCCAGTACTTC
cdr3_aa: CASSLQAGVRETQYF
d_call: TRBD2
j_call: TRBJ2-5
clone_size: .
v_call: TRBV7-2

cdr3_nt: TGTGCCAGCAGCCCCCCGCGGGCTAGCGGGACCACAGATACGCAGTATTTT
cdr3_aa: CASSPPRASGTTDTQYF
d_call: TRBD2
j_call: TRBJ2-3
clone_size: .
v_call: TRBV9